One sample yielded the 31 T cell receptor beta chains listed below, sequenced in a study of tumor-infiltrating lymphocytes in primary liver carcinoma. Blood RNA was derived from unsorted whole blood, and germline DNA was extracted too. Making TCR beta cDNA involved around 500 ng total RNA and a constant-region primer. Slightly modified ARM-PCR served as the procedure for the TCR beta libraries. These libraries came from three rounds of nested multiplex PCR. Each of the first two PCR rounds ran approximately 10 cycles with TRBV1-TRBV30 forward and C-beta reverse primers. TCRdb fed the multiplex PCR reads into MiXCR, producing one record per CDR3 protein. The profile covers about 310,000 distinct CDR3 sequences, with almost 60% appearing a single time and about 18% taken by the ten largest. Sequencing input: peripheral blood. These receptors were taken from a woman aged 30 to 39 with primary liver carcinoma and hepatitis B virus infection.

Regarding this clonotype: A much larger clone differs by one base, so this may be a read error. The chain links TRBV4-1 to TRBJ2-1; 10 bases map to TRBD2. CDR1 and CDR2 (germline): MGHRA, YSYEKL. This CDR3 spans 17 amino acids. The CDR3 reads CASSQVPSGSGYNEQLF. CDR3 in DNA: TGCGCCAGCAGCCAAGTACCTAGCGGGAGTGGCTACAATGAGCAGTTGTTC.

As for this clonotype: The final CDR3 position lacks the conserved phenylalanine or tryptophan, pointing to a likely read error. This chain joins TRBV11-3 and TRBJ1-2; TRBD1 might be the D (5 bases). Germline assignment: CDR1 SGHNT and CDR2 YENEEA. The CDR3 covers 12 residues. The CDR3 region is CASSSGSHGYTS. The CDR3 bases are TGTGCCAGTAGCTCAGGGAGTCATGGCTACACCTCC.

This clonotype showed up many times. V usage is TRBV6-6 and J usage is TRBJ2-7, with 8 bases fitting TRBD2. Trimming at V came to 9 bases and at J to 0 bases, leaving 1 base not matched to a gene. This CDR3 comprises 12 residues. Germline V gives CDR1 MNHNY, CDR2 SVGAGI (reference sequence). The CDR3 is CASAGGSYEQYF. The DNA of the CDR3 is TGTGCCAGTGCGGGAGGCTCCTACGAGCAGTACTTC.

This clonotype was counted only a few times. CDR3 bases: TGTGCCAGCAGTTGGGGGCTCGGAAACACCATATATTTT. Translated: CASSWGLGNTIYF. V and J are TRBV12-3 or TRBV12-4 and TRBJ1-3; perhaps TRBD1 as D (6 bases). The CDR3 runs 13 residues. Trimming shortened V by 4 bases and J by 4 bases, and 8 bases separated the two germline ends.

This clonotype was counted at least ten times. This chain connects TRBV29-1 to TRBJ2-7, with 8 bases that match TRBD1. Per the germline V gene, CDR1 is SQVTM and CDR2 is ANQGSEA. After removal of 1 base from V and 0 bases from J, the junction contained 8 bases not matched to a gene. The CDR3 is made up of 16 amino acids. The CDR3 here is CSVEGPDRGFSYEQYF. CDR3 coding DNA: TGCAGCGTTGAAGGCCCCGACAGGGGATTCTCCTACGAGCAGTACTTC.

In the case of this clonotype: A much larger clone differs from this one at a single base, so this may be a read error. CDR3: CASSYSRGKDTEAFF. The DNA of the CDR3 is TGTGCCAGCAGTTACTCCAGGGGCAAGGACACTGAAGCTTTCTTT. The gene calls are TRBV6-5 and TRBJ1-1, with D tentatively TRBD1 (6 bases). Germline CDR1 is MNHEY and CDR2 is SVGAGI. The CDR3 is made up of 15 amino acids. V lost 0 bases and J 3 bases, leaving 11 bases between the germline ends.

This sequence joins TRBV7-9 and TRBJ1-1; D is unresolved. V was trimmed by 5 bases and J by 0 bases, leaving 10 bases between them. CDR1 is SEHNR and CDR2 is FQNEAQ in the germline V gene (reference sequence). This CDR3 is built from 14 residues. The chain's CDR3 is CASSRIDVNTEAFF. The CDR3 nucleotides read TGTGCCAGCAGCCGCATCGACGTGAACACTGAAGCTTTCTTT.

Points on this clonotype: A junction boundary mismatches the germline segment, possibly from a read error. CDR3 protein: CASSLGPQETQCF. The CDR3 DNA follows: TGTGCCAGCAGCTTAGGACCTCAAGAGACACAGTGCTTC. J is TRBJ2-5 and V is TRBV11-3; no clear D gene. Germline CDR1 SGHNT, CDR2 YENEEA. The length of the CDR3 is 13 residues.

In the case of this clonotype: One end of the junction varies from germline; a read error may be responsible. The chain joins TRBV12-3 or TRBV12-4 to TRBJ2-2; 7 bases line up with TRBD1. This CDR3 spans 15 amino acids. Here the CDR3 DNA reads TGTGCCAGCAGTTTAACAGGGGCGCGCACCGGGGAGCTGCTTTTT. Residues: CASSLTGARTGELLF.

The table lists this clonotype with a count of one. This chain links TRBV5-1 with TRBJ1-5; D is unclear. The germline V and J ends were trimmed by 2 bases and 11 bases, with 11 bases remaining between them. There are 12 residues in the CDR3. From germline, CDR1 is SGHRS and CDR2 YFSETQ. Here the CDR3 DNA reads TGCGCCAGCAGCTTACTACTCCAGGCCCAGCATTTT. This translates into CASSLLLQAQHF.

This clonotype came up once. V usage is TRBV7-2 and J usage is TRBJ2-3, with D possibly matching TRBD2 (5 bases). Trimming shortened V by 5 bases and J by 0 bases, and 12 bases separated the two germline ends. This CDR3 is built from 15 residues. Germline CDR1 reads SGHTA; CDR2 reads FQGNSA. CDR3 in DNA: TGTGCCAGCAGCGGGAGTTTCCTCAGCACAGATACGCAGTATTTT. Residues: CASSGSFLSTDTQYF.

This clonotype was seen a handful of times. The junction and the germline gene differ at one end; a read error may be behind it. This chain links TRBV11-1 with TRBJ2-1; 10 nucleotides agree with TRBD2. CDR3 length: 15 residues. Germline assignment: CDR1 SGHAT and CDR2 FQDESV (reference sequence). The CDR3 is CASSGGLAGVYEQFF. The CDR3 DNA reads TGTGCCAGCAGCGGGGGGCTAGCGGGAGTATATGAGCAATTCTTC.

Regarding this clonotype: Sequence at one end of the junction differs from germline and may be a read error. V gene TRBV10-3 combines with J gene TRBJ1-2; D remains ambiguous. This CDR3 is built from 13 residues. Germline CDR1 ENHRY, CDR2 SYGVKD. CDR3 loop: CAVSESGDYGYTF. The CDR3 nucleotides read TGTGCCGTCAGTGAGTCTGGGGACTATGGCTACACCTTC.

There are a few counts of this clonotype. This may stem from a read error, because a much larger clone lies one nucleotide away. The chain has TRBV4-1 and TRBJ2-5; no reliable D call. The germline CDR1 and CDR2 sequences are MGHRA and YSYEKL. V dropped 0 bases and J dropped 3 bases, with 8 bases sitting between them. CDR3 length: 14 residues. CDR3 bases: TGCGCCAGCAGCCAAGATCGGCAGAAAGAGACCCAGTACTTC. Residues: CASSQDRQKETQYF.

V gene TRBV12-5 combines with J gene TRBJ1-3; TRBD1 is a possible D gene (5 bases). From germline, CDR1 is LGHNT and CDR2 FRNRAP. The V end was cut by 7 bases, the J end by 4 bases, with 11 bases between. This CDR3 region has 13 residues. For the CDR3, the DNA is TGTGCTAGTGCTAAGGGGACGGGAAACACCATATATTTT. This sequence encodes CASAKGTGNTIYF.

As concerns this clonotype: The conserved phenylalanine or tryptophan is not found at the CDR3 terminus, so this likely reflects a read error. Written as DNA, the CDR3 is TGTGCCAGCAGTTACCCCCCCTGGGAGAGAGGCACCGGGGAGCTGTTTCTT. This gives the protein CASSYPPWERGTGELFL. The chain is built from TRBV6-2 or TRBV6-3 and TRBJ2-2; D is possibly TRBD2 (5 bases). The germline V gene encodes CDR1 MNHEY and CDR2 SVGEGT. With 2 bases removed from V and 4 bases from J, the gap between germline ends came to 17 bases. The CDR3 spans 17 residues.

About this clonotype itself: A clone one base away is much larger, so this may be a read error. The rearrangement uses TRBV29-1 and TRBJ1-1; TRBD1 might be the D (5 bases). Trimming shortened V by 3 bases and J by 4 bases, and 15 bases separated the two germline ends. The CDR3 loop spans 14 amino acids. CDR1 and CDR2 (germline): SQVTM, ANQGSEA. The chain's CDR3 is CSVESPGLVTEAFF. The CDR3 coding sequence is TGCAGCGTTGAGTCCCCAGGGTTGGTCACTGAAGCTTTCTTT.

This clonotype has only a few counts. Germline and junction disagree at one end, which may indicate a read error. The rearrangement uses TRBV4-1 and TRBJ1-1; no firm D call. Per the germline V gene, CDR1 is MGHRA and CDR2 is YSYEKL. This CDR3 is built from 16 residues. The chain's CDR3 is CTSSQVLDRERTEAFF. The CDR3 DNA is TGCACCAGCAGCCAAGTTCTTGATAGGGAGCGAACTGAAGCTTTCTTT.

At least ten counts were recorded for this clonotype. The chain couples TRBV6-5 to TRBJ1-6; 7 positions agree with TRBD1. J gave up 7 bases and V 2 bases, and 2 bases lay outside the gene matches. This CDR3 is built from 14 residues. Per germline, CDR1 MNHEY and CDR2 SVGAGI. This CDR3 is CASSYRDSNSPLHF. The CDR3 DNA is TGTGCCAGCAGTTACCGGGACAGCAATTCACCCCTCCACTTT.

The genes are TRBV10-2 and TRBJ2-2, with D uncertain. Between the trimmed V and J ends, which lost 6 bases and 0 bases, there was a span of 8 bases. This CDR3 is 14 amino acids long. Germline V gene sequence: CDR1 WSHSY, CDR2 SAAADI. CDR3 in amino acids: CASRAYTNTGELFF. CDR3 in DNA: TGCGCCAGCAGGGCGTACACGAACACCGGGGAGCTGTTTTTT.

The chain links TRBV7-9 to TRBJ2-1; TRBD1 aligns across 7 bases. Germline loops: CDR1 SEHNR, CDR2 FQNEAQ (reference sequence). Trimming at V came to 1 base and at J to 5 bases, leaving 8 bases not matched to a gene. There are 16 residues in the CDR3. The CDR3 region has the DNA TGTGCCAGCAGCTTAGGGAGACAGGGTAGGCACAATGAGCAGTTCTTC. Translation gives CASSLGRQGRHNEQFF.

This clonotype was picked up a small number of times. The final CDR3 position lacks the conserved phenylalanine or tryptophan, pointing to a likely read error. This chain links TRBV12-3 or TRBV12-4 with TRBJ2-2; D is perhaps TRBD2 (7 bases). V shed 8 bases and J shed 6 bases, with 31 bases lying between them. The CDR3 is 19 residues long. CDR3: CASVSSPGGESLWAGELFS. The CDR3 coding sequence is TGTGCCAGCGTCTCATCCCCGGGGGGCGAAAGTTTGTGGGCCGGGGAGCTGTTTTCT.

Of note for this clonotype: It may be a read error: a sequence one base away is much more abundant. Here the CDR3 omits its conserved ending phenylalanine or tryptophan, so a read error is the likely source. The chain combines TRBV4-1 with TRBJ2-5; no firm D call. V lost 1 base and J lost 4, with 7 bases in between. Per the germline V gene, CDR1 is MGHRA and CDR2 is YSYEKL. The CDR3 totals 13 residues. Here the CDR3 reads CASSQAPAETQYL. The CDR3 DNA follows: TGCGCCAGCAGCCAAGCCCCGGCAGAGACCCAGTACTTA.

This clonotype was seen only once. The junction departs from the called germline gene at one end, perhaps through a read error. The chain links TRBV7-9 to TRBJ2-1; TRBD2 might be the D (5 bases). The germline V gene has CDR1 SEHNR and CDR2 FQNEAQ (reference sequence). This CDR3 spans 13 amino acids. This chain's CDR3 is CASSLVGTDGVFF. Here the CDR3 DNA reads TGTGCTAGCAGCTTAGTAGGTACGGACGGGGTGTTCTTC.

Comment on this clonotype: A read error may be the cause here, since a much bigger clone is one base away. For the CDR3, the DNA is TGTGCCTCGCTGGGTAGCCAACAAGGCTCTGGGGCCAACGTCCTGACTTTC. It codes for CASLGSQQGSGANVLTF. The chain employs TRBV6-6 and TRBJ2-6; D remains unclear. V lost 11 bases, J lost 0 bases, and 20 bases lay in between. Germline V gene data show CDR1 as MNHNY and CDR2 as SVGAGI (reference sequence). The CDR3 spans 17 residues.

This clonotype appeared a few times. It is unclear where the CDR3 begins or ends on the DNA, so no DNA is shown, and the CDR3 is as TCRdb lists it. The chain has TRBV6-2 or TRBV6-3 and TRBJ2-1; TRBD2, the table's D call, lacks a check against the DNA. The CDR3 length is 18 residues, termini included. From germline, CDR1 is MNHEY and CDR2 SVGEGT. CDR3 loop: CASSSSPGTSGIYNEQFF.

Turning to this clonotype: At one of its ends the junction is not consistent with the germline gene, which may arise from a read error. The rearrangement joins TRBV6-2 or TRBV6-3 to TRBJ2-7; 7 positions match TRBD2. Per the germline V gene, CDR1 is MNHEY and CDR2 is SVGEGT. This CDR3 has 13 amino acids. CDR3 amino acids: CASSYYRDYEQYF. CDR3 nucleotide sequence: TGTGCCAGCAGTTACTACCGGGACTACGAACAGTACTTC.

Ten or more counts support this clonotype. A read error may explain this, as a much larger clone is one base away. J is TRBJ2-2 and V is TRBV11-2; D remains ambiguous. From germline, CDR1 is SGHAT and CDR2 FQNNGV. The CDR3 spans 12 residues. The DNA of the CDR3 is TGTGCCGGCAGGAAACACACCGGGGAGCTGTTTTTT. Translation gives CAGRKHTGELFF. Supplemented by reference TRBV11-2 and TRBJ2-2, the full variable domain reads EAGVAQSPRYKIIEKRQSVAFWCNPISGHATLYWYQQILGQGPKLLIQFQNNGVVDDSQLPKDRFSAERLKGVDSTLKIQPAKLEDSAVYLCAGRKHTGELFFGEGSRLTVL.

For this clonotype: This likely comes from a read error, as the CDR3 has no conserved phenylalanine or tryptophan at its end. The chain combines TRBV5-6 with TRBJ2-7, with a weak D call TRBD2 (7 bases). Per germline, CDR1 SGHDT and CDR2 YYEEEE. The CDR3 has 16 amino acids. V was pared by 0 bases and J by 6 bases, with 19 bases between. CDR3 nucleotide sequence: TGTGCCAGCAGCTTGGGATATAGCGGTGCGGGGGCCGAGCAGTACCTC. Translated: CASSLGYSGAGAEQYL.

On this clonotype itself: One junction end disagrees with the germline gene, perhaps due to a read error. The CDR3, as DNA: TGTGCCAGCAGCTTAGGTTCTAATGGGCAGTTCTTC. Translated, it gives CASSLGSNGQFF. The chain joins TRBV7-9 to TRBJ2-1; D gene ambiguous. There are 12 residues in the CDR3. Germline loops: CDR1 SEHNR, CDR2 FQNEAQ (reference sequence).

This clonotype was counted many times. The V and J genes are TRBV13 and TRBJ1-2, with 8 bases lining up with TRBD1. With 5 bases clipped from V and 3 bases from J, the junction kept 8 bases outside the gene matches. This CDR3 region has 15 residues. The germline V gene has CDR1 PRHDT and CDR2 FYEKMQ (reference sequence). CDR3 coding DNA: TGTGCCAGCAGCAACACCGCGACAGGGGACTATGGCTACACCTTC. Protein sequence: CASSNTATGDYGYTF.